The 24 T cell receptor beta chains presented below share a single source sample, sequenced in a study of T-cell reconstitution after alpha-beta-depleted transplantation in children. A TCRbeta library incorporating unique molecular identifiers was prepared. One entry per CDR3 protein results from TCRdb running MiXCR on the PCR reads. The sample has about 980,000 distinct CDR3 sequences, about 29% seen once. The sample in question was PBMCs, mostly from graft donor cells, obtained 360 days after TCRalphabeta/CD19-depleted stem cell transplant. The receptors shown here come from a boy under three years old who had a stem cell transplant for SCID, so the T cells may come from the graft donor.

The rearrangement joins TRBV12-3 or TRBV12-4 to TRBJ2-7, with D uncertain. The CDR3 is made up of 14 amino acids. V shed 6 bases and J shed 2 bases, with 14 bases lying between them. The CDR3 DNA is TGTGCCAGCAGCCCCCCTAAAGTCCCCTACGAGCAGTACTTC. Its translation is CASSPPKVPYEQYF.

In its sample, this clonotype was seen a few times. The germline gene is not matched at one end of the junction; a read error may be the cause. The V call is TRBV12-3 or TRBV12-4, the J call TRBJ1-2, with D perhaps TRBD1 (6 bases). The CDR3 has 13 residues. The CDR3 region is CASSSPGTRVWAF. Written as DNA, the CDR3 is TGTGCCAGCAGTTCCCCCGGGACAAGGGTTTGGGCCTTC.

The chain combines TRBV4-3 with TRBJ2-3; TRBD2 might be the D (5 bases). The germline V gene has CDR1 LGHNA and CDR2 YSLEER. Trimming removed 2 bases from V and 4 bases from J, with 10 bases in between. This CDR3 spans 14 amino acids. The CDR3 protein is CASSQFLAPDTQYF. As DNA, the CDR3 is TGCGCCAGCAGCCAATTCCTAGCCCCAGATACGCAGTATTTT.

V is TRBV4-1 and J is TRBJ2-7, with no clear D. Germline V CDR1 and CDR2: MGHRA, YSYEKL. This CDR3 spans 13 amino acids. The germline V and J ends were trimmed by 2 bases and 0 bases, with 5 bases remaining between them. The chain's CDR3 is CASSQSISYEQYF. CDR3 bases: TGCGCCAGCAGCCAAAGCATCTCCTACGAGCAGTACTTC.

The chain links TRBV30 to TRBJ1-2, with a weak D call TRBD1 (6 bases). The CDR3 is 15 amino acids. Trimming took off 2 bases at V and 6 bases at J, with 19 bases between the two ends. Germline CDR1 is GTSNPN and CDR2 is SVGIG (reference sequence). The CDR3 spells CAWSILIGGEDGYTF. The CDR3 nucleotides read TGTGCCTGGAGTATATTAATAGGGGGTGAGGATGGCTACACCTTC.

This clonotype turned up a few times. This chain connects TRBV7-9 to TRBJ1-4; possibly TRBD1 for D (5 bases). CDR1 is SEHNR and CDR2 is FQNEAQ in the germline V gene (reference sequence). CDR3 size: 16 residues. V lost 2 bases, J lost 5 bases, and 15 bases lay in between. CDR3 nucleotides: TGTGCCAGCAGCTTAAAAGGAACGGGGCTCAATGAAAAACTGTTTTTT. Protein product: CASSLKGTGLNEKLFF.

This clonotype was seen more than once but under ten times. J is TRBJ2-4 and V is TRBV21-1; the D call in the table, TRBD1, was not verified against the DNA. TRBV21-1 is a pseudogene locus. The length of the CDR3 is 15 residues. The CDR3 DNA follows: TGTGCCAGCAGCACCGGTCCGGGCGGACAGGGAAGTTGGTACTTC. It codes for CASSTGPGGQGSWYF.

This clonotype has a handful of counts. The CDR3 bases are TGTGCCAGCAGCTTGCGGCATTGGGGACAGGCCTACAATGAGCAGTTCTTC. Amino acids: CASSLRHWGQAYNEQFF. The chain has TRBV5-6 and TRBJ2-1, with TRBD1 matching 8 bases. V gave up 1 base and J gave up 2 bases; unmatched junction bases: 8. CDR3 size: 17 residues. The V gene's germline CDR1 is SGHDT and CDR2 YYEEEE.

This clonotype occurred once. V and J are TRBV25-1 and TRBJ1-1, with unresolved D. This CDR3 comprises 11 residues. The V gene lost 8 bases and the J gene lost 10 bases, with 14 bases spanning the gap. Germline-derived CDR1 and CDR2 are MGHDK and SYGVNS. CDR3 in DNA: TGTGCCAGCGGCGAGCAGAAGCGAGCTTTCTTT. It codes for CASGEQKRAFF. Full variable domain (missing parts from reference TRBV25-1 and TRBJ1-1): EADIYQTPRYLVIGTGKKITLECSQTMGHDKMYWYQQDPGMELHLIHYSYGVNSTEKGDLSSESTVSRIRTEHFPLTLESARPSHTSQYLCASGEQKRAFFGQGTRLTVV.

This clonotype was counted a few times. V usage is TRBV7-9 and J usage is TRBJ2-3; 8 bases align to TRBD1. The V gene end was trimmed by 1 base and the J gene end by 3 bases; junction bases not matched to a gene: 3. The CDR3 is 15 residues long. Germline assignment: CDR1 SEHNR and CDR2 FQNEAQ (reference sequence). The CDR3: CASSLVQGATDTQYF. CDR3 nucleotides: TGTGCCAGCAGCTTAGTCCAGGGGGCGACAGATACGCAGTATTTT.

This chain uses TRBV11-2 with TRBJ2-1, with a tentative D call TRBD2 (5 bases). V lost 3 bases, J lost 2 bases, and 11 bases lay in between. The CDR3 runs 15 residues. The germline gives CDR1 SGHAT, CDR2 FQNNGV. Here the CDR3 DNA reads TGTGCCAGCAGCTTGATCCCAGCGGCCTACAATGAGCAGTTCTTC. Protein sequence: CASSLIPAAYNEQFF.

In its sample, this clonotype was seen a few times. The CDR3 nucleotides are TGCGCCAGCAGCCAAGAGGGGGGGATTAGCAATCAGCCCCAGCATTTT. It specifies CASSQEGGISNQPQHF. This chain joins TRBV4-1 and TRBJ1-5, with D possibly being TRBD1 (5 bases). Germline assignment: CDR1 MGHRA and CDR2 YSYEKL. The V end was cut by 0 bases, the J end by 0 bases, with 9 bases between. The CDR3 length is 16 residues.

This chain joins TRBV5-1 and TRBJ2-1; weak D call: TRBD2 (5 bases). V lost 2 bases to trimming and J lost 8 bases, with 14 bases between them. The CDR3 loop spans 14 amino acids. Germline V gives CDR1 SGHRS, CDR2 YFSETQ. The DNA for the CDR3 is TGCGCCAGCAGCTTCTCGGGGTCCGGCGATGAGCAGTTCTTC. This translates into CASSFSGSGDEQFF. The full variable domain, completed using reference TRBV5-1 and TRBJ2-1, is KAGVTQTPRYLIKTRGQQVTLSCSPISGHRSVSWYQQTPGQGLQFLFEYFSETQRNKGNFPGRFSGRQFSNSRSEMNVSTLELGDSALYLCASSFSGSGDEQFFGPGTRLTVL.

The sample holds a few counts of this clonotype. CDR3 protein: CSVEEHGAYEQYF. In nucleotides, the CDR3 is TGCAGCGTTGAAGAGCACGGAGCCTACGAGCAGTACTTC. The chain recombines TRBV29-1 with TRBJ2-7, with D unresolved. Trimming left V 0 bases short and J 2 bases short, with 8 bases between. The germline V gene encodes CDR1 SQVTM and CDR2 ANQGSEA. The CDR3 is made up of 13 amino acids.

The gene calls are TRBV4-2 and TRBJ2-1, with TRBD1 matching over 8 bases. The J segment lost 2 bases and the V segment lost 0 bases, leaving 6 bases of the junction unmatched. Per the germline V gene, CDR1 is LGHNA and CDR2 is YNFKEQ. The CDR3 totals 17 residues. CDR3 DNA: TGTGCCAGCAGCCAAGATCTGAAGGGACAGGCCTACAATGAGCAGTTCTTC. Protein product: CASSQDLKGQAYNEQFF.

The CDR3 loop reads CSGDSGIDEQFF. The CDR3 nucleotides read TGCAGTGGGGATTCGGGGATCGATGAGCAGTTCTTC. V gene TRBV20-1 combines with J gene TRBJ2-1; weak D call: TRBD2 (5 bases). The germline gives CDR1 DFQATT, CDR2 SNEGSKA (reference sequence). Trimming left V 7 bases short and J 8 bases short, with 15 bases between. This CDR3 is 12 amino acids long.

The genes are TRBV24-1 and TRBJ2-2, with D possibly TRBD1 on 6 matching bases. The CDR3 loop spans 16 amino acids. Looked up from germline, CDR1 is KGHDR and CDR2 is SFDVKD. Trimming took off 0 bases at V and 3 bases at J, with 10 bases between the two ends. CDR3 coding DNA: TGTGCCACCAGTGATTTGAGCAGGGGTGACACCGGGGAGCTGTTTTTT. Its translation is CATSDLSRGDTGELFF.

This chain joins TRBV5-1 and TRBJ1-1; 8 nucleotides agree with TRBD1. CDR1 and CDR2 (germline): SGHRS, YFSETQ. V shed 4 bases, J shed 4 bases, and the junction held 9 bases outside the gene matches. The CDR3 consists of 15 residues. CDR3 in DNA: TGCGCCAGCAGCCCCGGTTACAGGGGGAGCACTGAAGCTTTCTTT. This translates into CASSPGYRGSTEAFF.

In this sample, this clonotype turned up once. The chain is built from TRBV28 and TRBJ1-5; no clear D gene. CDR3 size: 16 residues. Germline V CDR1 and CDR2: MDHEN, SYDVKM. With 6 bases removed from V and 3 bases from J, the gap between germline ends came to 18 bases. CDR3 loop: CASRADAALSNQPQHF. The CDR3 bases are TGTGCCAGCAGGGCGGATGCCGCCCTCTCCAATCAGCCCCAGCATTTT.

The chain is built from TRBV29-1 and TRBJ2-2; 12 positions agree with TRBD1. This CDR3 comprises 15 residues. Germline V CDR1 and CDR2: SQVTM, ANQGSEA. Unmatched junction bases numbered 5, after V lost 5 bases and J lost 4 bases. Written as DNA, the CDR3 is TGCAGCGTTCTACCGGGACAGGGGGCCACCGGGGAGCTGTTTTTT. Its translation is CSVLPGQGATGELFF.

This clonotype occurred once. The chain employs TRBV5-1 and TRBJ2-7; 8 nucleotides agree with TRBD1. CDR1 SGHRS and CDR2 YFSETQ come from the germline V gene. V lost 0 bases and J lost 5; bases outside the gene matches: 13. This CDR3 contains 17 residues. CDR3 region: CASSLETGTGSKDEQYF. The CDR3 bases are TGCGCCAGCAGCTTGGAGACCGGGACAGGCTCTAAAGACGAGCAGTACTTC.

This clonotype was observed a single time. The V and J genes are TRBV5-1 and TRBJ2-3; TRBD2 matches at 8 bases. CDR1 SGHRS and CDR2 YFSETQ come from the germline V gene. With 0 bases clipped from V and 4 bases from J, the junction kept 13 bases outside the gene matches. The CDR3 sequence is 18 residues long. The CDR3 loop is CASSLAPLAGGRADTQYF. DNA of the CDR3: TGCGCCAGCAGCTTGGCACCCTTGGCGGGGGGCCGGGCAGATACGCAGTATTTT.

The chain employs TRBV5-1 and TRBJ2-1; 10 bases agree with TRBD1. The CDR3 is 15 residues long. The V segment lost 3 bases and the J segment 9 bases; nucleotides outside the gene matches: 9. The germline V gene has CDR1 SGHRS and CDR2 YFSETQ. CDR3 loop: CASSYGTGVYGEQFF. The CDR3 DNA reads TGCGCCAGCAGCTACGGGACAGGGGTTTATGGTGAGCAGTTCTTC.

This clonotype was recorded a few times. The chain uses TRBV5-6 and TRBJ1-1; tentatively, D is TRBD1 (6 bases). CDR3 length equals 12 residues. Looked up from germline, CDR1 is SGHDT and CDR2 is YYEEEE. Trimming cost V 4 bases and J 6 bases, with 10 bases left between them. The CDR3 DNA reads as TGTGCCAGCAGCGTGACAGGAGCTGAAGCTTTCTTT. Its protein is CASSVTGAEAFF.